The next 18 T cell receptor beta chains were all read from a single sample in a study of blood T cell repertoires in COVID-19. Clones were sequenced by immunoSEQ multiplex PCR, and TCRdb holds only the in-frame ones, with some missing. The sample yields roughly 42,000 clones, 80% to 90% seen once. Sequencing was carried out using peripheral blood. These receptors were obtained from a man aged 30 to 45 with active or convalescent COVID-19.

The V gene is TRBV19, the J gene TRBJ1-1, with unresolved D. The length of the CDR3 is 15 residues. From germline, CDR1 is LNHDA and CDR2 SQIVND (reference sequence). With 5 bases removed from V and 1 base from J, the gap between germline ends came to 14 bases. In DNA, the CDR3 is TGTGCCAGTAGTCCAAACCCCACTCCGAACACTGAAGCTTTCTTT. It encodes CASSPNPTPNTEAFF.

The rearrangement joins TRBV10-3 to TRBJ2-2; tentatively, D is TRBD2 (5 bases). The V gene lost 10 bases and the J gene lost 8 bases, with 23 bases spanning the gap. Germline assignment: CDR1 ENHRY and CDR2 SYGVKD. The CDR3 length is 15 residues. In DNA form, the CDR3 reads TGTGCCACGCAATCGCTCGGGATGGACGTTGGGGAGCTGTTTTTT. Its protein product is CATQSLGMDVGELFF.

In the case of this clone: The same CDR3 is also encoded by other DNA sequences in this sample. The rearrangement joins TRBV6-5 to TRBJ1-5, with D unresolved. The CDR3 spans 12 residues. Germline V gene sequence: CDR1 MNHEY, CDR2 SVGAGI. V lost 6 bases and J 2 bases, leaving 5 bases between the germline ends. As DNA, the CDR3 is TGTGCCAGCAGCTCGGGCAATCAGCCCCAGCATTTT. Its translation is CASSSGNQPQHF.

The chain has TRBV27 and TRBJ2-3, with 9 positions matching TRBD1. Germline trimming cut 11 bases from V and 6 bases from J; bases unmatched to any gene: 9. Per the germline V gene, CDR1 is MNHEY and CDR2 is SMNVEV (reference sequence). This CDR3 is 13 amino acids long. The chain's CDR3 is CAWRGQGGDTQYF. For the CDR3, the DNA is TGTGCCTGGAGGGGACAGGGTGGGGATACGCAGTATTTT.

The chain employs TRBV9 and TRBJ1-1, with 8 bases identical to TRBD1. The CDR3 runs to 13 residues. The V and J ends lost 3 bases and 4 bases, in that order; junction bases with no gene match: 2. Germline V gene data show CDR1 as SGDLS and CDR2 as YYNGEE. As DNA, the CDR3 is TGTGCCAGCAGCGCTACAGGGGGCACTGAAGCTTTCTTT. This codes for CASSATGGTEAFF.

This clone is a singleton in its sample. The chain carries TRBV15 and TRBJ1-1; 7 bases are a match to TRBD1. The CDR3 loop spans 15 amino acids. The V and J ends lost 1 base and 2 bases, in that order; junction bases with no gene match: 4. Germline loops: CDR1 LNHNV, CDR2 YYDKDF (reference sequence). In DNA, the CDR3 is TGTGCCACCAGCAGAGCGGGGACAGACAACACTGAAGCTTTCTTT. It codes for CATSRAGTDNTEAFF.

The genes are TRBV4-2 and TRBJ2-3, with D perhaps TRBD2 (7 bases). Germline lookup yields CDR1 LGHNA and CDR2 YNFKEQ. With 0 bases removed from V and 1 base from J, the gap between germline ends came to 11 bases. CDR3 length: 16 amino acids. The CDR3 sequence: CASSQDTGGRTDTQYF. The CDR3 region has the DNA TGTGCCAGCAGCCAAGATACGGGGGGCCGCACAGATACGCAGTATTTT.

The chain links TRBV4-3 to TRBJ2-2; TRBD2 aligns across 13 bases. CDR3 length: 18 residues. CDR1 is LGHNA, CDR2 YSLEER, per germline. The V segment lost 3 bases and the J segment 1 base; nucleotides outside the gene matches: 5. CDR3 in amino acids: CASSQGLAGLWNTGELFF. CDR3 bases: TGCGCCAGCAGCCAGGGACTAGCGGGATTGTGGAACACCGGGGAGCTGTTTTTT.

This clone was seen just once. The gene calls are TRBV14 and TRBJ1-4; D is unresolved. V shed 1 base and J shed 3 bases, with 9 bases lying between them. The germline V gene has CDR1 SGHDN and CDR2 FVKESK. This CDR3 has 15 amino acids. For the CDR3, the DNA is TGTGCCAGCAGCCAAGGGGCGTGGGCTAATGAAAAACTGTTTTTT. It yields the protein CASSQGAWANEKLFF.

This chain connects TRBV11-2 to TRBJ2-1; 7 bases agree with TRBD2. The CDR3 extends over 14 amino acids. Per germline, CDR1 SGHAT and CDR2 FQNNGV. The ends lost 5 bases at V and 4 bases at J; junction bases unmatched: 5. The CDR3 nucleotides are TGTGCCAGCAGCCCGTTGCGGGGGTACAATGAGCAGTTCTTC. Translated: CASSPLRGYNEQFF.

V gene TRBV2 combines with J gene TRBJ2-7, with 7 bases lining up with TRBD2. CDR1 is SNHLY and CDR2 is FYNNEI in the germline V gene. This CDR3 has 14 amino acids. J gave up 0 bases and V 6 bases, and 5 bases lay outside the gene matches. The CDR3 sequence is CASSAGTISYEQYF. The CDR3 nucleotides are TGTGCCAGCAGCGCCGGGACTATCTCCTACGAGCAGTACTTC.

CDR3: CASSPTTGAFHEQFF. Here the CDR3 DNA reads TGTGCCAGCAGTCCTACAACAGGGGCCTTCCATGAGCAGTTCTTC. This sequence joins TRBV3-1 (or the pseudogene TRBV3-2) and TRBJ2-1, with 7 bases fitting TRBD1. Germline trimming cut 6 bases from V and 8 bases from J; bases unmatched to any gene: 13. The CDR3 has 15 residues. CDR1 is LGHDT, CDR2 YNNKEL, per germline (reference sequence).

The chain couples TRBV6-1 to TRBJ2-2; D gene unclear. The CDR3 consists of 12 residues. Germline assignment: CDR1 MNHNS and CDR2 SASEGT. Trimming took 3 bases from V and 4 from J, leaving 3 bases between them. CDR3 residues: CASSDSTGELFF. The DNA for the CDR3 is TGTGCCAGCAGTGACAGCACCGGGGAGCTGTTTTTT.

The gene calls are TRBV12-3 or TRBV12-4 and TRBJ2-3, with a tentative D call TRBD1 (5 bases). Deletions cut 8 bases from V and 7 bases from J, with 10 bases between. The length of the CDR3 is 11 residues. For the CDR3, the DNA is TGTGCCAGCGGCAGGGTCAATACGCAGTATTTT. It yields the protein CASGRVNTQYF.

V gene TRBV2 combines with J gene TRBJ2-6; TRBD1 matches 7 bases. Germline CDR1 SNHLY, CDR2 FYNNEI. CDR3 length: 16 residues. The V and J ends lost 4 bases and 6 bases, in that order; junction bases with no gene match: 9. The DNA of the CDR3 is TGTGCCAGCAGTGTAGACAGGGTTCTAGTGGCCAACGTCCTGACTTTC. Residues: CASSVDRVLVANVLTF.

This clone was seen a handful of times. This sample includes further DNA sequences coding for the same CDR3. The J gene is TRBJ1-1, the V gene TRBV3-1 (or the pseudogene TRBV3-2); maybe TRBD1 (6 bases). CDR3 length: 11 residues. Trimming cost V 6 bases and J 4 bases, with 6 bases left between them. CDR1 and CDR2 (germline): LGHDT, YNNKEL (reference sequence). The CDR3: CASRGGTEAFF. CDR3 bases: TGTGCCAGCAGAGGGGGCACTGAAGCTTTCTTT.

This chain links TRBV5-4 with TRBJ1-6, with D perhaps matching TRBD1 (6 bases). Trimming cost V 6 bases and J 3 bases, with 16 bases left between them. The CDR3 has 16 residues. Looked up from germline, CDR1 is SGHNT and CDR2 is YYREEE (reference sequence). CDR3 in DNA: TGTGCCAGCACCATCCAGGGGACGTTCTATAATTCACCCCTCCACTTT. This translates into CASTIQGTFYNSPLHF.

This chain uses TRBV6-5 with TRBJ1-4, with a possible D match to TRBD1 (5 bases). CDR3 length: 14 residues. Germline V CDR1 and CDR2: MNHEY, SVGAGI. V lost 6 bases to trimming and J lost 5 bases, with 13 bases between them. CDR3 in amino acids: CASSFGGRNEKLFF. The CDR3 DNA reads TGTGCCAGCAGCTTCGGGGGGAGAAATGAAAAACTGTTTTTT.